The sequence of this T cell receptor (beta chain) was determined in a study of regulatory T cells in long-lasting Graves disease. For TCR beta, libraries came from iRepertoire HTBI primers and Arm-PCR of CDR3 regions. TCRdb redid the calling of the multiplex PCR reads with MiXCR, one entry per CDR3 protein. Among some 450,000 distinct CDR3 sequences listed, 16% were seen once. V lost 0 bases, J lost 2 bases, and 7 bases lay in between. This CDR3 comprises 14 residues. The germline gives CDR1 KGHSH, CDR2 LQKENI. Time point noted: newly diagnosed GD, antithyroid drugs for less than 3 months. Following extraction of RNA from PBMCs, that RNA was used to make the TCR library. The same data also contributed to another study, on T cells in Graves' hyperthyroidism and ophthalmopathy. This second study notes: During a first-round RT-PCR of the TCR CDR3, the HTBI primer set was used.

The TCR sequence derives from a young woman with Graves disease. The chain links TRBV18 to TRBJ2-5; tentatively, D is TRBD1 or TRBD2 (5 bases each). Sequencing used peripheral blood mononuclear cells (PBMCs), obtained at new diagnosis, from a patient treated with antithyroid drugs. CDR3 nucleotides: TGTGCCAGCTCACCACCCTGGGGGCAAGAGACCCAGTACTTC. As protein: CASSPPWGQETQYF.